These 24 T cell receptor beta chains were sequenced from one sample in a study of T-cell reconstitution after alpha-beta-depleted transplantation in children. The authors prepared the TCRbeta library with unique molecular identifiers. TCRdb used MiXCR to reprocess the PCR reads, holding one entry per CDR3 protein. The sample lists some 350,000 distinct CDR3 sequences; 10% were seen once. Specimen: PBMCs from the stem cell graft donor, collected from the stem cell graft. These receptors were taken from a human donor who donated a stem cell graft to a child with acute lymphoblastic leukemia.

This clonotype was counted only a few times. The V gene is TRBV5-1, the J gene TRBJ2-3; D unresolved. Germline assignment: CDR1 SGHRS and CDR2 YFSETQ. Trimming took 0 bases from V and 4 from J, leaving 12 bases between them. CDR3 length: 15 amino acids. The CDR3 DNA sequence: TGCGCCAGCAGCTTGGTAGGCCCCCTCCCAGATACGCAGTATTTT. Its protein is CASSLVGPLPDTQYF.

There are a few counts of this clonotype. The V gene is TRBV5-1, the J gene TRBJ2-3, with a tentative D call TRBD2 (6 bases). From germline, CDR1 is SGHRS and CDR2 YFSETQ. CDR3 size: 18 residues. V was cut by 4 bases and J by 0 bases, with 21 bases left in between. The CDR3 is CASSLRPSPSVSTDTQYF. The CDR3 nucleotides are TGCGCCAGCAGCCTACGACCTTCGCCTAGCGTAAGCACAGATACGCAGTATTTT.

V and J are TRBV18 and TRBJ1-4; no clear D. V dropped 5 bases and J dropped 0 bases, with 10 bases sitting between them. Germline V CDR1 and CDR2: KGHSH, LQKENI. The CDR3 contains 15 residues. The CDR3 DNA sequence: TGTGCCAGCTCATCCCTTAGGGCAACTAATGAAAAACTGTTTTTT. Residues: CASSSLRATNEKLFF.

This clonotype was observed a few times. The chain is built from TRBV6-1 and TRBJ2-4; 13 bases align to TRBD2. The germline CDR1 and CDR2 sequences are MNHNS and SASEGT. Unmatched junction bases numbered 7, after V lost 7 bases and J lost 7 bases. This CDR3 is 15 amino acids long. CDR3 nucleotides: TGTGCCAGCAAAGGACTAGCGGGAGCGGGGAACATTCAGTACTTC. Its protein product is CASKGLAGAGNIQYF.

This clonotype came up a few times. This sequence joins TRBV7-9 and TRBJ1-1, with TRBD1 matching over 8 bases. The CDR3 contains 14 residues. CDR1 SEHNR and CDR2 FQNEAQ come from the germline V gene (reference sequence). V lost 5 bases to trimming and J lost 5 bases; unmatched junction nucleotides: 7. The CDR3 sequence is CASSQTGGKTEAFF. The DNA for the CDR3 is TGTGCCAGCAGCCAAACAGGGGGTAAAACTGAAGCTTTCTTT.

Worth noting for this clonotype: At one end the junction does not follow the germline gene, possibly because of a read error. CDR3 DNA: TGTGCTAGCAGCCGACTAGCGGGAGTGCCCTACAATGAGCAGTTCTTC. Translated: CASSRLAGVPYNEQFF. The V gene is TRBV7-7, the J gene TRBJ2-1, with 12 bases aligning to TRBD2. The CDR3 has 16 residues. Germline loops: CDR1 SSHAT, CDR2 FNYEAQ (reference sequence).

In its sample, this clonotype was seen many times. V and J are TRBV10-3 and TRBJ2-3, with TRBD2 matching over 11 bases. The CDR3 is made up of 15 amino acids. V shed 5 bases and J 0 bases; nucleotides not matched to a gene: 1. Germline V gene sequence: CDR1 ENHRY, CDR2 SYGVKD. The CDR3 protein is CAISIAGGSTDTQYF. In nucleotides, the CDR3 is TGTGCCATCAGTATAGCGGGAGGGAGCACAGATACGCAGTATTTT.

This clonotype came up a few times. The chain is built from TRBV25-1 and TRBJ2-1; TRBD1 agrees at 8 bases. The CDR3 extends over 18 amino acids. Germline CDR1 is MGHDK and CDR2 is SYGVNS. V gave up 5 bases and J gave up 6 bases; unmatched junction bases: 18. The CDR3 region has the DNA TGTGCCAGCAGTACCTCTTGGACAGGGAAAAGACGGGTCAATGAGCAGTTCTTC. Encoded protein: CASSTSWTGKRRVNEQFF.

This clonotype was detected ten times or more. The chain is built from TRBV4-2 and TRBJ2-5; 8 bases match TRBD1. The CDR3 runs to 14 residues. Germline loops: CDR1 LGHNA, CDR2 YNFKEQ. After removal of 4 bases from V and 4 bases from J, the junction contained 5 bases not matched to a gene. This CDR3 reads CASSLRTGRETQYF. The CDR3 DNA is TGTGCCAGCAGCCTTAGGACAGGGCGAGAGACCCAGTACTTC.

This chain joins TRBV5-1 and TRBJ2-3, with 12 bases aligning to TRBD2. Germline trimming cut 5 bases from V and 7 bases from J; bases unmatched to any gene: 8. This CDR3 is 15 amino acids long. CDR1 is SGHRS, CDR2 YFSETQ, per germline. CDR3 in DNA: TGCGCCAGCAGTTCAGGACTAGCGGGGCCATATACGCAGTATTTT. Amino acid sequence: CASSSGLAGPYTQYF.

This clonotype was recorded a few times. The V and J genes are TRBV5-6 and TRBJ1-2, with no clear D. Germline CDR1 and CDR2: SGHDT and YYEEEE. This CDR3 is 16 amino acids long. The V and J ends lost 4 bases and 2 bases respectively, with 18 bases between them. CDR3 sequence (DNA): TGTGCCAGCAGCCAAGGAGGTGGTCTACTAAACTATGGCTACACCTTC. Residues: CASSQGGGLLNYGYTF.

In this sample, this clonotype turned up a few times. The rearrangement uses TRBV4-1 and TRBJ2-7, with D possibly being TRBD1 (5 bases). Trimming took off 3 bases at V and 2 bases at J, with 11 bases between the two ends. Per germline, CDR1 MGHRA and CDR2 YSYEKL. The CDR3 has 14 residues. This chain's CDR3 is CASSQQGTPYEQYF. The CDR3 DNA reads TGCGCCAGCAGCCAGCAGGGTACCCCCTACGAGCAGTACTTC.

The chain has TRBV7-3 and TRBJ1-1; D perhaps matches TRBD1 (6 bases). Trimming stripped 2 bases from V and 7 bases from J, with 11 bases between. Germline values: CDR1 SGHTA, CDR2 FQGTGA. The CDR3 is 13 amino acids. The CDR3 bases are TGTGCCAGCAGCTTACTCCAGGACAGTGAAGCTTTCTTT. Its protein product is CASSLLQDSEAFF.

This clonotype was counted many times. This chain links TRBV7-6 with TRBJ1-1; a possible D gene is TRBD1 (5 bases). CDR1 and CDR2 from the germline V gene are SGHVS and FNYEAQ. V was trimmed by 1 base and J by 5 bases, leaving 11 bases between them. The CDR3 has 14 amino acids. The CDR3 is CASSLGGPSTEAFF. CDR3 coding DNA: TGTGCCAGCAGCTTAGGGGGCCCGAGTACTGAAGCTTTCTTT.

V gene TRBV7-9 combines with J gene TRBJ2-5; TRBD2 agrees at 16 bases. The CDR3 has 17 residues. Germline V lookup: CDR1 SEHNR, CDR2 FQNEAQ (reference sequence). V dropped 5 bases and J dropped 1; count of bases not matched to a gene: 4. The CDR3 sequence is CASSPGTSGRAQETQYF. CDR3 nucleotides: TGTGCCAGCAGCCCCGGGACTAGCGGGAGGGCCCAAGAGACCCAGTACTTC.

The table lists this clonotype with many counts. For the CDR3, the DNA is TGTGCCAGCAGCTGGGGGGACAACACCGGGGAGCTGTTTTTT. It codes for CASSWGDNTGELFF. The chain recombines TRBV9 with TRBJ2-2, with a possible D match to TRBD2 (6 bases). Trimming left V 4 bases short and J 2 bases short, with 9 bases between. CDR3 length: 14 residues. Looked up from germline, CDR1 is SGDLS and CDR2 is YYNGEE.

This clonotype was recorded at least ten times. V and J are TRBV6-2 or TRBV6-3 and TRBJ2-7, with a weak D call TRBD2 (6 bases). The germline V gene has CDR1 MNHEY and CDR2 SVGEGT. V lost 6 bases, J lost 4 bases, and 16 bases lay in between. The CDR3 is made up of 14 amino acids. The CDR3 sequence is CASSLTGGVYEQYF. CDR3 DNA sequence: TGTGCCAGCAGCCTTACTGGCGGGGTATACGAGCAGTACTTC.

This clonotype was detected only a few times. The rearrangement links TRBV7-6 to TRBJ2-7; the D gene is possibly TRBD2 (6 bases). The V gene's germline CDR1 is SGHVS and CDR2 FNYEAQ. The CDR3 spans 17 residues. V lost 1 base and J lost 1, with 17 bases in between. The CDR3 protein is CASSLEAASVISYEQYF. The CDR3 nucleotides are TGTGCCAGCAGCTTAGAGGCGGCTAGCGTTATATCCTACGAGCAGTACTTC. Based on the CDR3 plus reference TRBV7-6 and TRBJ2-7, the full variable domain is GAGVSQSPRYKVTKRGQDVALRCDPISGHVSLYWYRQALGQGPEFLTYFNYEAQQDKSGLPNDRFSAERPEGSISTLTIQRTEQRDSAMYRCASSLEAASVISYEQYFGPGTRLTVT.

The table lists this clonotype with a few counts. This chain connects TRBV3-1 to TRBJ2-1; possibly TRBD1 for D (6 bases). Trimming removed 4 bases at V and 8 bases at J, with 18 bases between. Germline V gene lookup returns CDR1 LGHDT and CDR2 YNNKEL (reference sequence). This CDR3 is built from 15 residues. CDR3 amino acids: CASSRRQAVVDEQFF. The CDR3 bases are TGTGCCAGCAGCCGCCGACAGGCGGTCGTGGATGAGCAGTTCTTC.

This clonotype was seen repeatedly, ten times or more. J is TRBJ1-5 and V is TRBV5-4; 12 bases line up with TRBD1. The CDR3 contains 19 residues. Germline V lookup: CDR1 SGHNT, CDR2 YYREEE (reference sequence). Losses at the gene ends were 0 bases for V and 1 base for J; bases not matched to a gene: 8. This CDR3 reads CASSLAPGQGATSNQPQHF. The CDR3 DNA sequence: TGTGCCAGCAGCTTGGCGCCGGGACAGGGGGCGACGAGCAATCAGCCCCAGCATTTT.

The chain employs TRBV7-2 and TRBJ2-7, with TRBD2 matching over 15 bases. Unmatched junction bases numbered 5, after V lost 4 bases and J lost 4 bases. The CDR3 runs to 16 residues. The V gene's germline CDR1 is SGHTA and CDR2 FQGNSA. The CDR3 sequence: CASSSGLAGGRYEQYF. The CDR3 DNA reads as TGTGCCAGCAGCTCGGGACTAGCGGGAGGAAGGTACGAGCAGTACTTC.

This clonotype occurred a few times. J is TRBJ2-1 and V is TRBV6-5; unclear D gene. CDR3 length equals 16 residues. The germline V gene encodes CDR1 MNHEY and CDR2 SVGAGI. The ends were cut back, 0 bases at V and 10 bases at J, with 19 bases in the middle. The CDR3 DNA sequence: TGTGCCAGCAGTTACTCGTGGCGTAGCACCCCCTCGGAGCAGTTCTTC. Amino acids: CASSYSWRSTPSEQFF.

The CDR3 nucleotides are TGTGCCAGCAGCCCAGCCGGGGACATCTATGGCTACACCTTC. Its translation: CASSPAGDIYGYTF. The chain recombines TRBV25-1 with TRBJ1-2; possibly TRBD1 for D (6 bases). This CDR3 is built from 14 residues. Germline V gene lookup returns CDR1 MGHDK and CDR2 SYGVNS. Deletions cut 6 bases from V and 4 bases from J, with 15 bases between.

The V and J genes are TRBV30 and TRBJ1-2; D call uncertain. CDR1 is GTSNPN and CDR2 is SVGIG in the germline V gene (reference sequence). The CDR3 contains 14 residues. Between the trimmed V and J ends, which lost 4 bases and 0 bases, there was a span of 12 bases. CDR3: CAWIGIGPNYGYTF. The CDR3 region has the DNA TGTGCCTGGATTGGGATCGGACCTAACTATGGCTACACCTTC. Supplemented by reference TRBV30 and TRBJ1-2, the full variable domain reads SQTIHQWPATLVQPVGSPLSLECTVEGTSNPNLYWYRQAAGRGLQLLFYSVGIGQISSEVPQNLSASRPQDRQFILSSKKLLLSDSGFYLCAWIGIGPNYGYTFGSGTRLTVV.